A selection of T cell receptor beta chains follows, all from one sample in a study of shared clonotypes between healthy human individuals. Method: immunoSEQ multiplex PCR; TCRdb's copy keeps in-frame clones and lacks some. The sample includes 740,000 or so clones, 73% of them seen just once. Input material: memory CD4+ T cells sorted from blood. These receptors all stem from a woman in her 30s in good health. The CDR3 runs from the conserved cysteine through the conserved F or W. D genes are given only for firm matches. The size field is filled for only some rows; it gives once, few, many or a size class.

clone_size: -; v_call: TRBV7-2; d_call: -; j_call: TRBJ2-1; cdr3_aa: CASPSAGQNYNEQFF; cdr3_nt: TGTGCCAGCCCCTCTGCGGGACAGAACTACAATGAGCAGTTCTTC
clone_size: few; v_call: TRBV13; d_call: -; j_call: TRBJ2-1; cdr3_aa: CASSFFGGRGTQLYNEQFF; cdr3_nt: TGTGCCAGCAGCTTCTTTGGGGGGCGCGGGACTCAACTCTACAATGAGCAGTTCTTC
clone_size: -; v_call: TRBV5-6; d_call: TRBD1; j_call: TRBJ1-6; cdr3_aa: CASSATGNSPLHF; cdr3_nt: TGTGCCAGCAGCGCGACAGGGAATTCACCCCTCCACTTT
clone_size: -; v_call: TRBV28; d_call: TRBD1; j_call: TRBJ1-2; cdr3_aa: CATRQGGTNYGYTF; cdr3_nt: TGTGCCACCCGACAGGGGGGAACTAACTATGGCTACACCTTC
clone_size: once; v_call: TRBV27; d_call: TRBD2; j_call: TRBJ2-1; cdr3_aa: CASSRPGLLQVEQFF; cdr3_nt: TGTGCCAGCAGTCGCCCGGGACTACTCCAGGTTGAGCAGTTCTTC
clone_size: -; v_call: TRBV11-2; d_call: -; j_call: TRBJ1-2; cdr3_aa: CASSLGPIGASYGYTF; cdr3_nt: TGTGCCAGCAGCTTAGGACCAATAGGAGCAAGCTATGGCTACACCTTC
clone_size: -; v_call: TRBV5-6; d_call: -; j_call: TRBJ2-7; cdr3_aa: CASRPGTLSYEQYF; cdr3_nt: TGTGCCAGCAGACCCGGGACACTCTCCTACGAGCAGTACTTC
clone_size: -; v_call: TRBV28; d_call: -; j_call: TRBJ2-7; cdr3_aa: CASSPQPSSYEQYF; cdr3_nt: TGTGCCAGCAGTCCCCAGCCATCCTCCTACGAGCAGTACTTC
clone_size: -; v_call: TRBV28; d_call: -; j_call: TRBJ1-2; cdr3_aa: CASSLRSRGTNYGYTF; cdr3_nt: TGTGCCAGCAGTTTAAGGAGTCGGGGAACTAACTATGGCTACACCTTC
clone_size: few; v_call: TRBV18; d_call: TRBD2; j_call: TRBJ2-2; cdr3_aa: CASSPPGLAGVAGELFF; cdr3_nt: TGTGCCAGCTCACCACCGGGCCTAGCGGGAGTGGCCGGGGAGCTGTTTTTT
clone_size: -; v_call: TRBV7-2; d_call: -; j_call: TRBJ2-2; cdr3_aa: CASTLGGNTGELFF; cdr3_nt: TGTGCCAGCACCCTGGGGGGGAACACCGGGGAGCTGTTTTTT
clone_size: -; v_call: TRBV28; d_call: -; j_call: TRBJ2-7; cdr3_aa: CASSPPDRSSGYEQYF; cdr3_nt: TGTGCCAGCAGCCCCCCAGACAGGTCCTCGGGCTACGAGCAGTACTTC
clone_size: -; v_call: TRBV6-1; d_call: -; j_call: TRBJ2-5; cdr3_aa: CASSEQGGGETQYF; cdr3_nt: TGTGCCAGCAGTGAACAGGGTGGGGGGGAGACCCAGTACTTC
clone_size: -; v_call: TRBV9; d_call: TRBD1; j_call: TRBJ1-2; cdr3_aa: CASSVSERGQDYGYTF; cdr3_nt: TGTGCCAGCAGCGTAAGTGAAAGGGGGCAGGACTATGGCTACACCTTC
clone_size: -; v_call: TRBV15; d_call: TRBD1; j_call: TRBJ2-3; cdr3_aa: CATSIGQEDTQYF; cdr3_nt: TGTGCCACCAGCATAGGACAGGAAGATACGCAGTATTTT
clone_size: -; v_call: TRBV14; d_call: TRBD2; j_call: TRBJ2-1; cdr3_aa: CASSLASGYEQFF; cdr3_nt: TGTGCCAGCAGCCTTGCTAGCGGATATGAGCAGTTCTTC
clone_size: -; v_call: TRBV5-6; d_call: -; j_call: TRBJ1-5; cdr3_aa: CASSLTGRANNQHF; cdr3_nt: TGTGCCAGCAGCTTGACAGGACGCGCAAACAACCAGCATTTT
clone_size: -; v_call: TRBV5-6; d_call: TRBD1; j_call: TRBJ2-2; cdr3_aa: CASSLDRGRITGELFF; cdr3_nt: TGTGCCAGCAGCTTGGACAGGGGGCGCATCACCGGGGAGCTGTTTTTT
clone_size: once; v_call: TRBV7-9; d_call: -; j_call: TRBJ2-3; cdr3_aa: CASSPQVSTDTQYF; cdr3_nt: TGTGCCAGCAGCCCGCAGGTCAGCACAGATACGCAGTATTTT
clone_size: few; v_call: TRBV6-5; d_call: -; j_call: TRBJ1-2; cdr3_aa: CASSYGARGYGYTF; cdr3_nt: TGTGCCAGCAGTTACGGGGCGCGGGGCTATGGCTACACCTTC